This T cell receptor (beta chain) was recorded in a study of blood T cell repertoires in COVID-19. The protocol was immunoSEQ multiplex PCR, while the TCRdb copy is restricted to in-frame clones and leaves out a portion. The sample carries 140,000 to 150,000 clones, around four fifths recorded once. The sample holds a few counts of this clone. This CDR3 comprises 14 residues. Trimming stripped 4 bases from V and 4 bases from J, with 13 bases between. The germline CDR1 and CDR2 sequences are SGHDN and FVKESK. The sample taken for sequencing was PBMCs or T cells enriched from blood (not recorded which). This TCR was recovered from a woman aged 45-65 years who had recovered from COVID-19. The chain joins TRBV14 to TRBJ1-1; possibly TRBD1 for D (5 bases). The CDR3 here is CASSLRGFGTEAFF. The CDR3 DNA reads TGTGCCAGCAGCCTACGGGGGTTTGGCACTGAAGCTTTCTTT.